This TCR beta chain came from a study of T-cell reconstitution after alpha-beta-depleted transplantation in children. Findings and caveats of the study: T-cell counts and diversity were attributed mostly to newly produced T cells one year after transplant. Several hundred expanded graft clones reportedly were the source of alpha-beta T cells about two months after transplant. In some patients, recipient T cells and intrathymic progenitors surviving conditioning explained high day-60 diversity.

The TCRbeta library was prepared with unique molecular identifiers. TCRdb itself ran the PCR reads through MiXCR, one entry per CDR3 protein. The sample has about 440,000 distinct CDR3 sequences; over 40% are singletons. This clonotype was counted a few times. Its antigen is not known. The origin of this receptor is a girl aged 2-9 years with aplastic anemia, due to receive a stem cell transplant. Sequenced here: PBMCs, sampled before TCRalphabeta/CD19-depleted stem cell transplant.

CDR3: CASSFGVGADTQYF. Here the CDR3 DNA reads TGTGCCAGCAGCTTCGGGGTTGGGGCAGATACGCAGTATTTT. The chain recombines TRBV7-3 with TRBJ2-3, with TRBD2 as a possible D gene (5 bases). Germline CDR1 SGHTA, CDR2 FQGTGA. The CDR3 sequence is 14 residues long. Between the trimmed V and J ends, which lost 3 bases and 4 bases, there was a span of 11 bases.